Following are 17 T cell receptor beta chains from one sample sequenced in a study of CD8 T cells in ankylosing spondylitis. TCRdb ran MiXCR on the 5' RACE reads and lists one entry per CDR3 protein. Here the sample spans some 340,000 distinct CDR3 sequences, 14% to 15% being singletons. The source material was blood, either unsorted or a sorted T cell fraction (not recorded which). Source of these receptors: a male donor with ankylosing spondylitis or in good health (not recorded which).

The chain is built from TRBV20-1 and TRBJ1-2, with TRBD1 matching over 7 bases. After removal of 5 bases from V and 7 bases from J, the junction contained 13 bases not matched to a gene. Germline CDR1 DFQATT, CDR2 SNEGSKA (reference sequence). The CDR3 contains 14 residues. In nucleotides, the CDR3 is TGCAGTGCTTCCCCGGGACAGACCGGTATTGGCTACACCTTC. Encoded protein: CSASPGQTGIGYTF.

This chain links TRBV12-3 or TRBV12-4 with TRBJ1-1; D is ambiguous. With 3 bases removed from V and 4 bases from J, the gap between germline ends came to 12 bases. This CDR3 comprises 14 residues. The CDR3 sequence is CASSLRVSGTEAFF. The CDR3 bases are TGTGCCAGCAGTTTGCGCGTCTCGGGCACTGAAGCTTTCTTT.

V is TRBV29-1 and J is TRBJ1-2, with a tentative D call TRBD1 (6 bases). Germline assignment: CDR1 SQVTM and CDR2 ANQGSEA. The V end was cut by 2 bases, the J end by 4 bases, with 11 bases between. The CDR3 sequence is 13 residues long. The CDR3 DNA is TGCAGCGTTGAATCGGGGGGCGTCTATGGCTACACCTTC. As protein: CSVESGGVYGYTF.

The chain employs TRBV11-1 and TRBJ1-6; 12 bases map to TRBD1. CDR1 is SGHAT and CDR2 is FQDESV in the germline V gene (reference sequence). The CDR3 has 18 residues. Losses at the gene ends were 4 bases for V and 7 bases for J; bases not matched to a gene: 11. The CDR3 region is CASSSSGQGAQGNSPLHF. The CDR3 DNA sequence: TGTGCCAGCAGCTCGTCGGGACAGGGGGCGCAGGGGAATTCACCCCTCCACTTT.

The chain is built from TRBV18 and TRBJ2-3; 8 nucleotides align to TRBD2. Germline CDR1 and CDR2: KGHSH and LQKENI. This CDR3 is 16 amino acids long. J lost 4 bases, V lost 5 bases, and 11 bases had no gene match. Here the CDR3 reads CASSYDNGRAADTQYF. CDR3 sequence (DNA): TGTGCCAGCTCATACGATAACGGGAGGGCGGCAGATACGCAGTATTTT.

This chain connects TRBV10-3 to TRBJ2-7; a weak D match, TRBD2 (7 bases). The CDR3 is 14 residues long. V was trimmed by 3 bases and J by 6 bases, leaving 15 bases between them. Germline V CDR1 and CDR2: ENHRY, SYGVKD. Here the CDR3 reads CAISEGGVGSEQYF. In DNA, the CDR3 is TGTGCCATCAGTGAAGGGGGGGTCGGCAGCGAGCAGTACTTC.

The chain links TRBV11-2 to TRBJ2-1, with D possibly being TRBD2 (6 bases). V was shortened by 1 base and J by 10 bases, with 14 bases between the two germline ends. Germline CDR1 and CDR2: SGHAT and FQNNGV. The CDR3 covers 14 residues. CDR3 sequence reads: CASSLGLGDREQFF. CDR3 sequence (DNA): TGTGCCAGCAGCTTAGGACTAGGGGACCGGGAGCAGTTCTTC.

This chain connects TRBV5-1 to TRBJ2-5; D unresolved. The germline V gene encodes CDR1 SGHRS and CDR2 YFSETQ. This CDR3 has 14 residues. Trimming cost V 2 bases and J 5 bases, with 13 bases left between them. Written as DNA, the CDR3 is TGCGCCAGCAGCTTAGGACCTGGGGATGAGACCCAGTACTTC. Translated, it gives CASSLGPGDETQYF.

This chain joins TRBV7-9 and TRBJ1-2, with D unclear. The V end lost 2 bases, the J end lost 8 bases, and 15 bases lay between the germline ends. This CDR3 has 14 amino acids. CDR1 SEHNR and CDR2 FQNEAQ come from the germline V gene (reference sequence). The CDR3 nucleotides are TGTGCCAGCAGCTTATCCAGTCGAAGTGGCGGCTACACCTTC. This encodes CASSLSSRSGGYTF.

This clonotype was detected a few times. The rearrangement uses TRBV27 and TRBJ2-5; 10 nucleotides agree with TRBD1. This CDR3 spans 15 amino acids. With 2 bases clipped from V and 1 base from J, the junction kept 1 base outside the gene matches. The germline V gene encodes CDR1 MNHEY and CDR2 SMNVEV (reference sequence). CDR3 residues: CASSLDRGPQETQYF. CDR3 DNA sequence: TGTGCCAGCAGTTTAGACAGGGGGCCCCAAGAGACCCAGTACTTC.

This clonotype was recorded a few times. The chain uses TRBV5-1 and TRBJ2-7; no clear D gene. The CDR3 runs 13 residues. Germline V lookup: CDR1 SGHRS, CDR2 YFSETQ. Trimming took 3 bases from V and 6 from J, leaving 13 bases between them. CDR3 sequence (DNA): TGCGCCAGCAGCTATCTAGGATCGATCGAGCAGTACTTC. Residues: CASSYLGSIEQYF.

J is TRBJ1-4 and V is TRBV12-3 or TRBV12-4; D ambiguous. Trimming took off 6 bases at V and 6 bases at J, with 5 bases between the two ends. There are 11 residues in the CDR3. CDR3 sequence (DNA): TGTGCCAGCAGCGCTTATGAAAAACTGTTTTTT. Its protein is CASSAYEKLFF.

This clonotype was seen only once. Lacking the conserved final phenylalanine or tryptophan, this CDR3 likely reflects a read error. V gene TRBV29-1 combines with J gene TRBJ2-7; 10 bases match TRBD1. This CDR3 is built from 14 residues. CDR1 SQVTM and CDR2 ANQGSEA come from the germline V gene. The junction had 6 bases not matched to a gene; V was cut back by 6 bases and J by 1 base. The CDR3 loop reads CSVVGTGVSYEQYS. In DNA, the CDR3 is TGCAGCGTAGTAGGGACAGGGGTGTCCTACGAGCAGTACTCC.

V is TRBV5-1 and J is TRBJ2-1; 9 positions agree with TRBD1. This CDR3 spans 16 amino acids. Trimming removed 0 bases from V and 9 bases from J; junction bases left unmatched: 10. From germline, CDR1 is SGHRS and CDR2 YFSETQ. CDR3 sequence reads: CASSLAGQGKYGEQFF. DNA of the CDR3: TGCGCCAGCAGCTTGGCCGGACAGGGGAAATATGGTGAGCAGTTCTTC.

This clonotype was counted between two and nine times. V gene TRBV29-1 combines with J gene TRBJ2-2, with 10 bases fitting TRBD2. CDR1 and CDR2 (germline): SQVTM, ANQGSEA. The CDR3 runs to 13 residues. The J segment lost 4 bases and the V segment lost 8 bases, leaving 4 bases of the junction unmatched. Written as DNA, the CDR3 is TGCAGCACAGCGGGGGGGACCACCGGGGAGCTGTTTTTT. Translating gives CSTAGGTTGELFF.

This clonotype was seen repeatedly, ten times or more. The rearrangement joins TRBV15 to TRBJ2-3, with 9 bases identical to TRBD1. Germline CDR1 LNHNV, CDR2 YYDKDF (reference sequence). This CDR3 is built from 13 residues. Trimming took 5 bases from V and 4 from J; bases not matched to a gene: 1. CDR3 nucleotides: TGTGCCACCAGCTGGACAGGGGCAGATACGCAGTATTTT. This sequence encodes CATSWTGADTQYF.

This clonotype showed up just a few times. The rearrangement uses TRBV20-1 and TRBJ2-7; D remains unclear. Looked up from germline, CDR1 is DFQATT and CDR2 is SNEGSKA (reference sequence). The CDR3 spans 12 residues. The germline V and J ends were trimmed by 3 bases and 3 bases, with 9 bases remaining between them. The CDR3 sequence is CSARRTVYEQYF. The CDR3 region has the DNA TGCAGTGCTAGGAGAACAGTCTACGAGCAGTACTTC.